The rows below give T cell receptor beta chains drawn from one sample of a study of blood T cells in healthy people across ages. One entry per CDR3 protein results from TCRdb running MiXCR on the 5' RACE reads. The sample records some 790,000 distinct CDR3 sequences, about 30% being singletons. Specimen: blood. These TCRs come from an elderly woman in good health. Both conserved end residues are part of each CDR3.

J: TRBJ2-7; V: TRBV20-1; CDR3: CSATRSEASSYEQYF
J: TRBJ2-3; V: TRBV20-1; CDR3: CSARAATGYTDTQYF
J: TRBJ2-1; V: TRBV27; CDR3: CASSSGTSFYNEQFF
J: TRBJ1-2; V: TRBV20-1; CDR3: CSADRTEGGYGYTF
J: TRBJ2-4; V: TRBV7-9; CDR3: CASSPTPRDRAKNIQYF
J: TRBJ2-3; V: TRBV5-6; CDR3: CASSIPRGTSTDTQYF
J: TRBJ1-2; V: TRBV12-3/TRBV12-4; CDR3: CASSRGQTHGYTF
J: TRBJ2-4; V: TRBV20-1; CDR3: CSARQGAGRNIQYF
J: TRBJ2-3; V: TRBV7-2; CDR3: CASRPTGGRQNTQYF
J: TRBJ1-5; V: TRBV6-1; CDR3: CASMGGQGNQPQHF
J: TRBJ2-1; V: TRBV20-1; CDR3: CSARAGQVTYNEQFF
J: TRBJ1-4; V: TRBV5-5; CDR3: CASSSAHLGLDEKLFF
J: TRBJ2-5; V: TRBV20-1; CDR3: CSARTAKGETQYF
J: TRBJ2-7; V: TRBV5-1; CDR3: CASSLAGGRGGSYEQYF
J: TRBJ1-5; V: TRBV11-2; CDR3: CASSQGGSDNQPQHF
J: TRBJ2-5; V: TRBV12-3/TRBV12-4; CDR3: CASSRQVGLETQYF
J: TRBJ2-5; V: TRBV10-3; CDR3: CAISGGTSREETQYF
J: TRBJ2-5; V: TRBV5-1; CDR3: CASKYRSGGSQETQYF
J: TRBJ2-3; V: TRBV12-3/TRBV12-4; CDR3: CASKFRQGGTDAQYF
J: TRBJ1-6; V: TRBV20-1; CDR3: CSASREGRLLNSPLHF
J: TRBJ2-3; V: TRBV19; CDR3: CASSRDRGRGTDTQYF
J: TRBJ2-4; V: TRBV7-2; CDR3: CASRKGGGSKNIQYF
J: TRBJ1-2; V: TRBV20-1; CDR3: CSARADGLGSYGYTF
J: TRBJ2-3; V: TRBV5-1; CDR3: CASSLGGQGRGTDTQYF
J: TRBJ2-5; V: TRBV20-1; CDR3: CSARDREPKETQYF
J: TRBJ2-2; V: TRBV5-5; CDR3: CASSLDQGLGGELFF
J: TRBJ2-6; V: TRBV28; CDR3: CASSTLRGANVLTF
J: TRBJ2-3; V: TRBV12-3/TRBV12-4; CDR3: CASSSSPGTRVSADTQYF
J: TRBJ2-5; V: TRBV7-2; CDR3: CASSLVARGGQYKETQYF
J: TRBJ1-3; V: TRBV29-1; CDR3: CSVTGTSRGGNTIYF
J: TRBJ2-5; V: TRBV2; CDR3: CASSVGGGAETQYF
J: TRBJ1-1; V: TRBV14; CDR3: CASSQVRNTEAFF
J: TRBJ1-4; V: TRBV9; CDR3: CASSTGQGASNEKLFF
J: TRBJ1-2; V: TRBV6-1; CDR3: CASSDRGCYGYTF
J: TRBJ1-2; V: TRBV5-1; CDR3: CASSFSGTHTTF
J: TRBJ1-5; V: TRBV20-1; CDR3: CSATTGNQPQHF
J: TRBJ2-7; V: TRBV27; CDR3: CASSLSNRGHEQYF
J: TRBJ1-1; V: TRBV7-2; CDR3: CASSHYGENTEAFF
J: TRBJ2-1; V: TRBV20-1; CDR3: CSARGPGLAGGLVNEQFF
J: TRBJ2-3; V: TRBV20-1; CDR3: CSARRRTGEFTDTQYF
J: TRBJ2-1; V: TRBV19; CDR3: CASTMTSGGSYNEQFF
J: .; V: TRBV7-2; CDR3: CASSLAGVSSYNEQYF
J: TRBJ2-1; V: TRBV6-1; CDR3: CASSEAGGLSIYNEQFF
J: TRBJ2-7; V: TRBV29-1; CDR3: CSVAEQGGEQYF
J: TRBJ2-7; V: TRBV5-6; CDR3: CASSLLPSGPPYEQYF
J: TRBJ1-1; V: TRBV11-2; CDR3: CASSPGQWNTEAFF
J: TRBJ1-5; V: TRBV12-3/TRBV12-4; CDR3: CASSFPGAQPQHF
J: TRBJ1-1; V: TRBV9; CDR3: CASSVGPGRADTEAFF
J: TRBJ1-3; V: TRBV7-2; CDR3: CASLQGSGNTIYF
J: TRBJ2-6; V: TRBV5-5; CDR3: CASSLVGLVNVLTF
J: TRBJ1-1; V: TRBV12-3/TRBV12-4; CDR3: CASRRAGLNTEAFF
J: TRBJ2-1; V: TRBV14; CDR3: CASSQDGASSYNEQFF
J: TRBJ2-6; V: TRBV7-2; CDR3: CASSLAGTGASGANVLTF
J: TRBJ2-1; V: TRBV20-1; CDR3: CSARGLAGRNEQFF
J: TRBJ2-1; V: TRBV20-1; CDR3: CSARGSSGGAHEQFF
J: TRBJ2-1; V: TRBV7-2; CDR3: CASSFSGGQINEQFF
J: TRBJ2-1; V: TRBV7-9; CDR3: CASSFSGLAGIYNEQFF